What follows describes a single T cell receptor beta chain. Investigators prepared the TCR beta libraries by applying iRepertoire HTBI primers and Arm-PCR of CDR3 regions. In the source study's methods: Samples collectively showed fewer than 80 TRBV and 11 to 15 TRBJ segments. Each CDR3 protein gets one entry after TCRdb re-called the multiplex PCR reads with MiXCR. TCRdb, rather than the study authors, made the V and J calls. In the table there are about 220,000 distinct CDR3 sequences, roughly a fifth of which are singletons. This sample stems from a study of regulatory T cells in long-lasting Graves disease. Time point meaning: newly diagnosed GD, antithyroid drugs for less than 3 months. TCR sequences were obtained from RNA taken from PBMCs. Patients all came to the study from an endocrinology department in Xi'an, China. The data also belong to a second study, concerning T cells in Graves' hyperthyroidism and ophthalmopathy. From that study: Together with thyroid ultrasound, orbital computed tomography, serum thyroxine and TRAb, clinical symptoms were used for diagnoses.

This sample comprised peripheral blood mononuclear cells (PBMCs), obtained at new diagnosis, from a patient treated with antithyroid drugs. The receptor was derived from a woman younger than 45 with Graves disease.

This CDR3 is CASSASGQGYSPLHF. The CDR3 DNA reads as TGTGCCAGCAGTGCGTCAGGACAGGGTTATTCACCCCTCCACTTT. The V gene is TRBV2, the J gene TRBJ1-6, with 8 nucleotides matching TRBD1. The CDR3 has 15 residues. Germline V gives CDR1 SNHLY, CDR2 FYNNEI. Trimming at V came to 4 bases and at J to 8 bases, leaving 7 bases not matched to a gene.